This T cell receptor (beta chain) was identified in a study of T cell responses to AZD1222 COVID-19 vaccine. General observations from the study: The donors showed a predominance of white British ancestry and of females, with possible underestimation of clonal diversity. Spike was spanned by vaccine-associated CD4 TCRs, with dominance at 160-218 and 743-854.

About this clone: Its antigen is currently unknown.

Pooling was applied to second doses at about 4 or about 12 weeks. This CDR3 has 13 residues. CDR1 and CDR2 (germline): MNHEY, SMNVEV (reference sequence). Trimming removed 4 bases at V and 5 bases at J, with 11 bases between. Clones were sequenced by immunoSEQ multiplex PCR, and TCRdb holds only the in-frame ones, with some missing. The sample lists some 200,000 clones; more than 75% were seen once. This specimen was peripheral blood, taken 28 days after the second AZD1222 dose. This chain uses TRBV27 with TRBJ1-1, with D possibly matching TRBD1 (6 bases). The sequence came from an adult who received the AZD1222 COVID-19 vaccine. CDR3 loop: CASSSAQGTEAFF. The CDR3 nucleotides read TGTGCCAGCAGTTCCGCACAGGGAACTGAAGCTTTCTTT.